This T cell receptor (beta chain) was documented in a study of identical twins. TCRdb fed the 5' RACE reads into MiXCR, producing one record per CDR3 protein. The data hold some 500,000 distinct CDR3 sequences, with approximately 15% observed a single time. Germline CDR1 SQVTM, CDR2 ANQGSEA. The CDR3 covers 14 residues. The J segment lost 1 base and the V segment lost 4 bases, leaving 7 bases of the junction unmatched. At least ten counts were recorded for this clonotype. In addition, the sample was reused for a study of yellow fever vaccine responses in identical twins.

V gene TRBV29-1 combines with J gene TRBJ2-7, with TRBD2 identical over 7 bases. This receptor was identified in a woman aged 18-29 years in good health. Specimen: CD4+ T cells sorted from blood. The CDR3 bases are TGCAGCGTTGGAGGCGGGGGTGGGTCCTACGAGCAGTACTTC. Translation: CSVGGGGGSYEQYF.